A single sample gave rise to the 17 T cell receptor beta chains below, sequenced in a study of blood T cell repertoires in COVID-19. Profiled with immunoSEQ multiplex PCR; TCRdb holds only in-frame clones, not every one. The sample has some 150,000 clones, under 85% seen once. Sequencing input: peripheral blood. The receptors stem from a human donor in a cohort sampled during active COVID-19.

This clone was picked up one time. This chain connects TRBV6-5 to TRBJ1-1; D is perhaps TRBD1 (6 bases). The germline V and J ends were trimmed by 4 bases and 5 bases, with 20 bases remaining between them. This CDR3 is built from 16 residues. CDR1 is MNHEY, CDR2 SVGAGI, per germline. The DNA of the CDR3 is TGTGCCAGCAGTTTCCGGGACATTACTTTTACAACTGAAGCTTTCTTT. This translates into CASSFRDITFTTEAFF.

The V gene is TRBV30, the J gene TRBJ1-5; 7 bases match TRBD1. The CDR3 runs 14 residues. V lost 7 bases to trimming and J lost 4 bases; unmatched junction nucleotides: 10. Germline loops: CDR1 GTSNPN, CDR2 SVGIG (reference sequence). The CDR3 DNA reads TGTGCCTACCAAGGGACAGCACATAATCAGCCCCAGCATTTT. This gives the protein CAYQGTAHNQPQHF.

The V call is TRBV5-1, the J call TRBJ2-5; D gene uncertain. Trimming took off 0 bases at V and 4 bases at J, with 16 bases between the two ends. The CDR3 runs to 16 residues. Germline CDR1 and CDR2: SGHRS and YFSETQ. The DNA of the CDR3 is TGCGCCAGCAGCTTGGTGCCCCTAGTTTCTTCAGAGACCCAGTACTTC. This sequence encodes CASSLVPLVSSETQYF. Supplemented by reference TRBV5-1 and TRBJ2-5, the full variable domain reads KAGVTQTPRYLIKTRGQQVTLSCSPISGHRSVSWYQQTPGQGLQFLFEYFSETQRNKGNFPGRFSGRQFSNSRSEMNVSTLELGDSALYLCASSLVPLVSSETQYFGPGTRLLVL.

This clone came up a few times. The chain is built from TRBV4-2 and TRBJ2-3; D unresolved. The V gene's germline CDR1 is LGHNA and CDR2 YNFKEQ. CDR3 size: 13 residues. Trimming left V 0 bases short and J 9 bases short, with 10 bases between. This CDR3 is CASSQDRGSTQYF. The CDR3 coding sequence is TGTGCCAGCAGCCAAGATAGAGGCTCAACGCAGTATTTT.

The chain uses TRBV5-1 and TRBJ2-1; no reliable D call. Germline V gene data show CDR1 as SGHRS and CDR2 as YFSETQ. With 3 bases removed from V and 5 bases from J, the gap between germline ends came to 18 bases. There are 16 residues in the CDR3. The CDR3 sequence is CASSWSLVNHNNEQFF. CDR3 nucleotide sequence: TGCGCCAGCAGCTGGTCCTTAGTGAATCATAACAATGAGCAGTTCTTC.

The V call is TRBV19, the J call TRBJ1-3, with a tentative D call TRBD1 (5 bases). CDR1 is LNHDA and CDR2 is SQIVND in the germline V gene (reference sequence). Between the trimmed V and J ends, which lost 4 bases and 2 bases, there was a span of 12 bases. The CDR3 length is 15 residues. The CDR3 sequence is CASSTQGVTGNTIYF. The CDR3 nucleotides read TGTGCCAGTAGTACCCAGGGTGTTACTGGAAACACCATATATTTT.

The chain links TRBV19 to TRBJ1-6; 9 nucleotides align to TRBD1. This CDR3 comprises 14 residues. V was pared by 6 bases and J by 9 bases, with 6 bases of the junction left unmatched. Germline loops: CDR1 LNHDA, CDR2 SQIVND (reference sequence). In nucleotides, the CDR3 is TGTGCCAGTAGCGTGGACAGGGGCATTTCACCCCTCCACTTT. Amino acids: CASSVDRGISPLHF.

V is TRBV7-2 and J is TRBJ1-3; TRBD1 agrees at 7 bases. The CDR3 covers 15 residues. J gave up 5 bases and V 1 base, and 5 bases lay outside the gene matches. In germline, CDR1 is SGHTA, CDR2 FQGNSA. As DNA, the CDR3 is TGTGCCAGCAGCTTAGAGGCAGGGGGGAGAAACACCATATATTTT. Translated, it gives CASSLEAGGRNTIYF.

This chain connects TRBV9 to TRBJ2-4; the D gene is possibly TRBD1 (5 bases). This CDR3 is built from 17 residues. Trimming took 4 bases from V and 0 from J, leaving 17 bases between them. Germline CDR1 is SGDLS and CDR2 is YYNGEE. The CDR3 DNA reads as TGTGCCAGCAGCCCTGGCGACAGCGTAGTAGCCAAAAACATTCAGTACTTC. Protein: CASSPGDSVVAKNIQYF.

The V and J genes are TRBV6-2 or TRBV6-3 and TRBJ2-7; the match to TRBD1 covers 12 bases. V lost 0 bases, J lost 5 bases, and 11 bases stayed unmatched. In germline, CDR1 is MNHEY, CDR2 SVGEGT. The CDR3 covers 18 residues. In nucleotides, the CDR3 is TGTGCCAGCAGTTACTCGATACCCGCCGGGACAGGGGGCCACGAGCAGTACTTC. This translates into CASSYSIPAGTGGHEQYF.

CDR3 nucleotide sequence: TGTGCCAGCAGCTTAGTGGACAGGCCAGGCGAGCAGTACTTC. Translation gives CASSLVDRPGEQYF. V usage is TRBV13 and J usage is TRBJ2-7; TRBD1 matches 7 bases. CDR1 PRHDT and CDR2 FYEKMQ come from the germline V gene (reference sequence). The trim removed 1 base at V and 6 bases at J, leaving 6 bases unmatched. This CDR3 region has 14 residues.

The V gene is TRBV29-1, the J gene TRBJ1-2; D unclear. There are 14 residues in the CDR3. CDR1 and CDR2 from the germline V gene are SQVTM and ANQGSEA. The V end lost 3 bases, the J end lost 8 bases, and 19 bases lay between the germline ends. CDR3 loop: CSVDPLEIGSGYTF. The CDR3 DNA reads TGCAGCGTTGACCCCCTCGAAATTGGGAGCGGCTACACCTTC.

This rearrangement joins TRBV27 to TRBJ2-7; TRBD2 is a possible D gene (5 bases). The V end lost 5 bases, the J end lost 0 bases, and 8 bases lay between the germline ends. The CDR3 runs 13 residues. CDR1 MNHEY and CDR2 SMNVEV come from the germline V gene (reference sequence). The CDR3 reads CASSTRVSYEQYF. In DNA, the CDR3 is TGTGCCAGCAGTACTAGGGTCTCCTACGAGCAGTACTTC.

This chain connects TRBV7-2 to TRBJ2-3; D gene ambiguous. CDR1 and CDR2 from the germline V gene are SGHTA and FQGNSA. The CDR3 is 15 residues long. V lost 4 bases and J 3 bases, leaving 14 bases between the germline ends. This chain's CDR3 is CASSSPSLGTDTQYF. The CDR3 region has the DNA TGTGCCAGCAGCTCTCCTTCACTCGGGACAGATACGCAGTATTTT.

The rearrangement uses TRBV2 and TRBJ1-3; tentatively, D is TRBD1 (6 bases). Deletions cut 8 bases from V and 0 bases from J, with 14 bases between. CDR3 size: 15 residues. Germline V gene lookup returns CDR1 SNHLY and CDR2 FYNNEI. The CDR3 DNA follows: TGTGCCAGCTCCAAGAGGGGGATCTCTGGAAACACCATATATTTT. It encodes CASSKRGISGNTIYF.

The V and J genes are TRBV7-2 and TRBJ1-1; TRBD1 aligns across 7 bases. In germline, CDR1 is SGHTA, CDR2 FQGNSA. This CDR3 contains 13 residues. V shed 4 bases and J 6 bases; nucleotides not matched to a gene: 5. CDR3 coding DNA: TGTGCCAGCAGCTGGGACCAGGGGGCTGAAGCTTTCTTT. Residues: CASSWDQGAEAFF.

The CDR3 sequence: CASRESYEQYF. The CDR3, as DNA: TGTGCCAGCAGGGAGAGTTACGAGCAGTACTTC. The V and J genes are TRBV6-5 and TRBJ2-7; D call uncertain. Trimming removed 6 bases from V and 4 bases from J, with 7 bases in between. Germline V CDR1 and CDR2: MNHEY, SVGAGI. The CDR3 totals 11 residues.